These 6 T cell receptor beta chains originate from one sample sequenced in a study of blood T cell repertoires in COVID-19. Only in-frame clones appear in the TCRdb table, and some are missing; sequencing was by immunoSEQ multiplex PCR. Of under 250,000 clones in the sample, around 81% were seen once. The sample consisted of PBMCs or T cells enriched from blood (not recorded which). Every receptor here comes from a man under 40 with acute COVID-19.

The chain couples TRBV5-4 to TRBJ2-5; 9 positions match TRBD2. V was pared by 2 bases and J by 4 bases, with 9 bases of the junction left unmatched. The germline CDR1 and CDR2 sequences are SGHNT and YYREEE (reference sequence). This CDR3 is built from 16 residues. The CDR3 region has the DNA TGTGCCAGCAGCTTCATTCTAGCGGGGAGAGGAGAGACCCAGTACTTC. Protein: CASSFILAGRGETQYF.

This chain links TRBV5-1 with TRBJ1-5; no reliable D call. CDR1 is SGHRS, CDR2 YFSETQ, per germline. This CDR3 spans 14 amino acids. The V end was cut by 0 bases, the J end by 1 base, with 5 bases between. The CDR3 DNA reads TGCGCCAGCAGCTTGGGAGGGAGCAATCAGCCCCAGCATTTT. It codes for CASSLGGSNQPQHF.

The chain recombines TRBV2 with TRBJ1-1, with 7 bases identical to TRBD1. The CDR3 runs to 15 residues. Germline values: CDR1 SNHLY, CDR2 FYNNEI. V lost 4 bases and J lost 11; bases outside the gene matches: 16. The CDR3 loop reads CASSVLPTQGVRAFF. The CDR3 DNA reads TGTGCCAGCAGTGTTCTCCCTACGCAGGGGGTCCGGGCTTTCTTT.

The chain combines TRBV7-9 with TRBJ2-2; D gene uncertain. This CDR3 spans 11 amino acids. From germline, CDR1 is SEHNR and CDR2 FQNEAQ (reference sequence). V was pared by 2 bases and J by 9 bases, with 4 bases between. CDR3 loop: CASSLFRELFF. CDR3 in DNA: TGTGCCAGCAGCTTATTCAGGGAGCTGTTTTTT. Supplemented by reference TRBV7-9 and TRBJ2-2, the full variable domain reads DTGVSQNPRHKITKRGQNVTFRCDPISEHNRLYWYRQTLGQGPEFLTYFQNEAQLEKSRLLSDRFSAERPKGSFSTLEIQRTEQGDSAMYLCASSLFRELFFGEGSRLTVL.

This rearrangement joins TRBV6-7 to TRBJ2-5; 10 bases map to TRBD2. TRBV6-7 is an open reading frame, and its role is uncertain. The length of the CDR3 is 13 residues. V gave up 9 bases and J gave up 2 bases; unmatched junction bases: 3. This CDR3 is CARPGLAQETQYF. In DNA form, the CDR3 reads TGTGCCAGGCCGGGACTAGCGCAAGAGACCCAGTACTTC.

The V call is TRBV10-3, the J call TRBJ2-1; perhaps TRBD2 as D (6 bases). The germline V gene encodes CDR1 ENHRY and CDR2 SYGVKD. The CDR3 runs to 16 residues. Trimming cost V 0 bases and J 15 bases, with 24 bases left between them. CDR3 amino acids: CAISESGSGPGSVPFF. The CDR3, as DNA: TGTGCCATCAGTGAGTCTGGATCCGGGCCCGGGAGCGTTCCGTTCTTC.